The 13 T cell receptor beta chains given below trace back to one sample, sequenced in a study of blood T cells in healthy people across ages. Sample-barcoded 5' priming and a J-beta primer mix drove a second PCR of roughly 7 to 11 cycles. From the 5' RACE reads, TCRdb called clonotypes with MiXCR, one entry per CDR3 protein. The sample records some 1.5 million distinct CDR3 sequences, roughly 27% being singletons. Sequenced sample: blood. The receptors come from a young woman in good health.

This clonotype was observed many times. The V gene is TRBV12-3 or TRBV12-4, the J gene TRBJ2-5, with no clear D. The V end lost 5 bases, the J end lost 4 bases, and 11 bases lay between the germline ends. CDR3 length: 13 amino acids. CDR3 residues: CASSPRLGETQYF. CDR3 nucleotides: TGTGCCAGCAGTCCAAGACTTGGAGAGACCCAGTACTTC.

This sequence joins TRBV6-1 and TRBJ1-2; 8 nucleotides agree with TRBD1. Unmatched junction bases numbered 3, after V lost 6 bases and J lost 3 bases. Looked up from germline, CDR1 is MNHNS and CDR2 is SASEGT. The CDR3 has 13 residues. CDR3 in amino acids: CASRSGGYYGYTF. The DNA for the CDR3 is TGTGCCAGCAGATCAGGGGGCTACTATGGCTACACCTTC.

This sequence joins TRBV20-1 and TRBJ1-2; no clear D gene. Trimming cost V 3 bases and J 8 bases, with 7 bases left between them. This CDR3 has 10 residues. The germline gives CDR1 DFQATT, CDR2 SNEGSKA (reference sequence). CDR3 sequence (DNA): TGCAGTGCTAGGGATGCGGGCTACACCTTC. It specifies CSARDAGYTF.

This clonotype showed up many times. V gene TRBV29-1 combines with J gene TRBJ2-1; D tentatively reads TRBD1 or TRBD2 (5 bases each). Deletions cut 3 bases from V and 0 bases from J, with 18 bases between. CDR1 is SQVTM and CDR2 is ANQGSEA in the germline V gene. This CDR3 is 17 amino acids long. The CDR3 protein is CSVESGTELISYNEQFF. CDR3 coding DNA: TGCAGCGTTGAGTCCGGGACCGAGCTCATCTCCTACAATGAGCAGTTCTTC.

The rearrangement joins TRBV11-2 to TRBJ2-7; D is unclear. CDR1 and CDR2 from the germline V gene are SGHAT and FQNNGV. The germline V and J ends were trimmed by 3 bases and 2 bases, with 8 bases remaining between them. CDR3 length: 13 amino acids. CDR3 in DNA: TGTGCCAGCAGCTTCGCGACGACCTACGAGCAGTACTTC. Its protein product is CASSFATTYEQYF.

The V call is TRBV18, the J call TRBJ1-5; unclear D gene. Trimming removed 2 bases from V and 6 bases from J, with 11 bases in between. The CDR3 contains 14 residues. In germline, CDR1 is KGHSH, CDR2 LQKENI. This CDR3 is CASSPVGDSQPQHF. The CDR3 DNA follows: TGTGCCAGCTCACCAGTGGGCGATAGTCAGCCCCAGCATTTT.

This clonotype was seen just once. CDR3 residues: CASSLRQSRGEKLFF. The CDR3 DNA sequence: TGCGCCAGCAGCCTTCGACAGTCGAGGGGTGAAAAACTGTTTTTT. V gene TRBV5-1 combines with J gene TRBJ1-4, with a possible D match to TRBD1 (5 bases). This CDR3 has 15 residues. V lost 4 bases, J lost 7 bases, and 17 bases lay in between. From germline, CDR1 is SGHRS and CDR2 YFSETQ.

The chain joins TRBV19 to TRBJ2-5, with TRBD1 matching over 7 bases. V lost 6 bases, J lost 2 bases, and 6 bases stayed unmatched. The CDR3 sequence is 14 residues long. Germline V lookup: CDR1 LNHDA, CDR2 SQIVND (reference sequence). The chain's CDR3 is CASRTRDRQETQYF. The CDR3 nucleotides are TGTGCCAGTAGAACCCGGGACAGACAAGAGACCCAGTACTTC.

Many counts were recorded for this clonotype. The chain recombines TRBV28 with TRBJ2-1, with D possibly matching TRBD1 (6 bases). The CDR3 contains 14 residues. The V gene's germline CDR1 is MDHEN and CDR2 SYDVKM. V lost 6 bases to trimming and J lost 2 bases, with 11 bases between them. CDR3 coding DNA: TGTGCCAGCAGAATGACAGGAACCTACAATGAGCAGTTCTTC. Residues: CASRMTGTYNEQFF.

V and J are TRBV7-2 and TRBJ2-5; 12 bases match TRBD2. Germline V gene lookup returns CDR1 SGHTA and CDR2 FQGNSA. The CDR3 extends over 17 amino acids. J was trimmed by 4 bases and V by 2 bases; bases with no gene match: 8. The CDR3 protein is CASSLRASTSGRETQYF. The CDR3 nucleotides read TGTGCCAGCAGCTTAAGGGCCTCGACTAGCGGGAGAGAGACCCAGTACTTC.

V usage is TRBV30 and J usage is TRBJ1-6; D possibly corresponds to TRBD1 (6 bases). Germline V gives CDR1 GTSNPN, CDR2 SVGIG (reference sequence). The length of the CDR3 is 13 residues. Deletions cut 4 bases from V and 7 bases from J, with 11 bases between. For the CDR3, the DNA is TGTGCCTGGACCGGGACACTGAATTCACCCCTCCACTTT. This encodes CAWTGTLNSPLHF.

The chain links TRBV29-1 to TRBJ2-6; perhaps TRBD1 as D (5 bases). The germline V gene encodes CDR1 SQVTM and CDR2 ANQGSEA. Trimming pared 3 bases from V and 1 base from J, leaving 10 bases between. The CDR3 runs 15 residues. CDR3 sequence: CSVDHQGSGANVLTF. The CDR3 coding sequence is TGCAGCGTTGACCACCAGGGTTCTGGGGCCAACGTCCTGACTTTC.

The table lists this clonotype with many counts. This chain connects TRBV12-3 or TRBV12-4 to TRBJ2-7; TRBD1 agrees at 8 bases. After removal of 10 bases from V and 5 bases from J, the junction contained 7 bases not matched to a gene. The CDR3 loop spans 12 amino acids. The CDR3 DNA sequence: TGTGCCACCGGGACAGGAATTAACGAGCAGTACTTC. Translated: CATGTGINEQYF.